This is a list of T cell receptor beta chains from one sample in a study of blood T cell repertoires in COVID-19. This table comes from immunoSEQ multiplex PCR, and its TCRdb copy is limited to in-frame clones, with some not included. The data contain around 430,000 clones, around 87% of them singletons. Sequencing was performed on PBMCs or T cells enriched from blood (not recorded which). Every receptor here comes from a woman aged 45-59 years who had recovered from COVID-19. CDR3s include the opening cysteine and the closing phenylalanine or tryptophan. Each record gives: J gene, V gene, D gene, clone size, CDR3 DNA, CDR3 protein. A D gene is named only where the DNA matches it firmly. Only some rows state a clone size, as once, few, many or a class for expanded clones.

>TRBJ2-7|TRBV4-2|.|.
TGTGCCAGCAGCCAAGGACAGAACCAAGCCTACGAGCAGTACTTC
CASSQGQNQAYEQYF
>TRBJ2-2|TRBV12-3/TRBV12-4|.|.
TGTGCCAGCACGGGATTCCCCGGGGAGCTGTTTTTT
CASTGFPGELFF
>TRBJ2-3|TRBV6-5|.|.
TGTGCCAGCAGTTACTCCCCCTTCTCTACGCAGTATTTT
CASSYSPFSTQYF
>TRBJ2-1|TRBV7-8|TRBD1|.
TGTGCCAGCAGCTTAGAAGGGACAGGTTTCTACAATGAGCAGTTCTTC
CASSLEGTGFYNEQFF
>TRBJ2-7|TRBV10-3|TRBD2|.
TGTGCCATCAGTGAGAGCGGGGAGGGCGAGCAGTACTTC
CAISESGEGEQYF
>TRBJ2-1|TRBV18|TRBD1|.
TGTGCCAGCTCACCTACAGGGGGGAATGAGCAGTTCTTC
CASSPTGGNEQFF
>TRBJ1-2|TRBV3-1/TRBV3-2|.|.
TGTGCCAGCAGCCAAGTTCTAGTTGTGGTGTGCGGCTACACCTTC
CASSQVLVVVCGYTF
>TRBJ2-1|TRBV7-9|TRBD1|.
TGTGCCAGCAGCATCCAGACAGGGGGTGGTAGGGGTGAGCAGTTCTTC
CASSIQTGGGRGEQFF
>TRBJ1-4|TRBV27|.|.
TGTGCCAGCCGTCAGGAGGGCCTAAGGGAAAAACTGTTTTTT
CASRQEGLREKLFF
>TRBJ2-5|TRBV20-1|TRBD2|.
TGCAGTGCTAGTAGCGGGGGGTACCAAGAGACCCAGTACTTC
CSASSGGYQETQYF
>TRBJ2-1|TRBV18|TRBD2|.
TGTGCCAGCTCACCACCCGGGACTAGCGGACACAATGAGCAGTTCTTC
CASSPPGTSGHNEQFF
>TRBJ1-2|TRBV29-1|TRBD1|.
TGCAGCGTATTACAGGGGGTTACGGACACCTTC
CSVLQGVTDTF
>TRBJ2-1|TRBV3-1/TRBV3-2|TRBD2|.
TGTGCCAGCAGCCGCGGGGGGGGGCTGATGTACAATGAGCAGTTCTTC
CASSRGGGLMYNEQFF
>TRBJ1-6|TRBV19|TRBD1|.
TGTGCCAGTAGGATAGTATGGGACAGCGCAAATTCACCCCTCCACTTT
CASRIVWDSANSPLHF
>TRBJ1-1|TRBV29-1|TRBD1|.
TGCAGCGTCGCCGGGACAGGGAGTTCTGAAGCTTTCTTT
CSVAGTGSSEAFF
>TRBJ1-6|TRBV3-1/TRBV3-2|.|.
TGTGCCAGCAGCCAAGTCTTAGGGAGGAATAATTCACCCCTCCACTTT
CASSQVLGRNNSPLHF
>TRBJ2-7|TRBV3-1/TRBV3-2|TRBD2|.
TGTGCCAGCAGCCTAGGACTAGCGGGGGCGCAAACGAAGTCCTACGAGCAGTACTTC
CASSLGLAGAQTKSYEQYF
>TRBJ2-5|TRBV14|.|few
TGTGCCAGCAGCCAAGAACATCCCCGCAATGCAGAGACCCAGTACTTC
CASSQEHPRNAETQYF
>TRBJ2-1|TRBV15|.|few
TGTGCCACCAGCAGACCTGCTGGGGGGAGCGAGCAGTTCTTC
CATSRPAGGSEQFF
>TRBJ2-1|TRBV12-3/TRBV12-4|.|.
TGTGCCAGCAACCTAGCTGGGAATGAGCAGTTCTTC
CASNLAGNEQFF
>TRBJ2-2|TRBV27|TRBD1|.
TGTGCCAGCAGTAATCAGGGGGCCGGGGAGCTGTTTTTT
CASSNQGAGELFF
>TRBJ1-6|TRBV6-6|.|.
TGTGCCAGCAGAGAGATCTCCAAGCCACCCCTCCACTTT
CASREISKPPLHF
>TRBJ2-6|TRBV19|.|.
TGTGCCAGTAGTCCGGCCCAGGGGAAAGCTGGGGCCAACGTCCTGACTTTC
CASSPAQGKAGANVLTF
>TRBJ1-2|TRBV20-1|.|.
TGCAGTGCCGGCCAGGTTCGTGGCTACACCTTC
CSAGQVRGYTF
>TRBJ1-2|TRBV29-1|TRBD1|.
TGCAGCGTCTCCGATCAGGGGGCTGAGGGCTACACCTTC
CSVSDQGAEGYTF
>TRBJ2-2|TRBV7-2|.|.
TGTGCCAGCAGCTTAAGGCGAGAGCGTTGGAACACCGGGGAGCTGTTTTTT
CASSLRRERWNTGELFF
>TRBJ1-5|TRBV24-1|TRBD1|once
TGTGCCACCAGTGATTCCGGACAGGGAGACAATCAGCCCCAGCATTTT
CATSDSGQGDNQPQHF
>TRBJ1-3|TRBV6-4|.|.
TGTGCCAGCAGTGCTACGGGTTCAACTGGAAACACCATATATTTT
CASSATGSTGNTIYF
>TRBJ1-6|TRBV2|TRBD1|.
TGTGCCAGCATCCTAGACAGGGGTGGAGAGTCACCCCTCCACTTT
CASILDRGGESPLHF
>TRBJ1-3|TRBV7-9|.|.
TGTGCCAGCAGCTTAGTTATCCAGCGGACAGCAGGAAACACCATATATTTT
CASSLVIQRTAGNTIYF
>TRBJ1-2|TRBV19|TRBD1|.
TGTGCCAGTAGTTTGGGACAGGGGGCCGATGGCTACACCTTC
CASSLGQGADGYTF
>TRBJ2-1|TRBV5-1|TRBD1|.
TGCGCCAGCAGCACGGGACAGGGAGGCAATGAGCAGTTCTTC
CASSTGQGGNEQFF
>TRBJ1-1|TRBV5-4|TRBD1|.
TGTGCCAGCAACTCCCACCTTATGGAGACAGGGGGCTGGACTGAAGCTTTCTTT
CASNSHLMETGGWTEAFF
>TRBJ2-5|TRBV4-1|TRBD1|.
TGCGCCAGCAGCCAGGCCGTCCCGGGACAGTCTTGGGGCCAAGAGACCCAGTACTTC
CASSQAVPGQSWGQETQYF
>TRBJ1-2|TRBV2|.|.
TGTGCCAGCAGTGAATCCGTAAACTATGGCTACACCTTC
CASSESVNYGYTF
>TRBJ2-2|TRBV4-2|TRBD2|.
TGTGCCAGCAGCCAAGATTTCCTAGCGGTGGGGGCCGGGGAGCTGTTTTTT
CASSQDFLAVGAGELFF
>TRBJ2-7|TRBV5-1|.|.
TGCGCCAGCAGACCGCTTGACAGAGACTACGAGCAGTACTTC
CASRPLDRDYEQYF
>TRBJ1-1|TRBV4-1|.|.
TGCGCCAGCAGCCAAGATCCAAGGGGTGGACACACTGAAGCTTTCTTT
CASSQDPRGGHTEAFF
>TRBJ2-3|TRBV30|TRBD1|.
TGTGCCTGGAGTGTACAGGGGTCAGATACGCAGTATTTT
CAWSVQGSDTQYF
>TRBJ1-5|TRBV27|TRBD1|.
TGTGCCAGCAGCCTCGGGACAGGGCATCAGCCCCAGCATTTT
CASSLGTGHQPQHF
>TRBJ1-5|TRBV7-2|.|.
TGTGCCAGCAGCTCCTCTGTAGATCAGCCCCAGCATTTT
CASSSSVDQPQHF
>TRBJ2-3|TRBV5-6|TRBD2|.
TGTGCCAGCAGCTTGCCTAGCGGGGGGGCCTTAGATACGCAGTATTTT
CASSLPSGGALDTQYF
>TRBJ1-2|TRBV11-2|.|.
TGTGCCAGCAGCTTAACTCCGCAGGGACTTTATGGCTACACCTTC
CASSLTPQGLYGYTF
>TRBJ1-2|TRBV30|.|.
TGTGCCTGGAGTCCTAAAGTGGCAGGGCGAGTCTATGGCTACACCTTC
CAWSPKVAGRVYGYTF
>TRBJ2-7|TRBV7-2|TRBD1|.
TGTGCCAGCAGCTTAGCTGCGGGACAGGGGTCCTACGAGCAGTACTTC
CASSLAAGQGSYEQYF
>TRBJ2-1|TRBV2|TRBD2|few
TGTGCCAGCAGTGGACTAGCTGGCAATGAGCAGTTCTTC
CASSGLAGNEQFF
>TRBJ1-5|TRBV28|.|.
TGTGCCAGCAGGCCCGGGATAAGGGTGGGTAGTCAGCCCCAGCATTTT
CASRPGIRVGSQPQHF
>TRBJ2-3|TRBV13|TRBD2|.
TGTGCCAGCAGCTTACGGCCTAGCGGGGGGGCAGTTGCGCAGTATTTT
CASSLRPSGGAVAQYF
>TRBJ1-5|TRBV7-2|.|.
TGTGCCAGCAGCTTCAGGGAATGGGATCAGCCCCAGCATTTT
CASSFREWDQPQHF
>TRBJ1-6|TRBV5-1|.|once
TGCGCCAGCAGCTTGATAGGTCGGGAGGGTTCACCCCTCCACTTT
CASSLIGREGSPLHF
>TRBJ1-2|TRBV6-1|.|.
TGTGCCAGCAGTGAAGCTCGTGGCAGGGGATCTGGCTACACCTTC
CASSEARGRGSGYTF
>TRBJ2-3|TRBV3-1/TRBV3-2|.|.
TGTGCCAGCAGCCTTAGGGGGGATACGCAGTATTTT
CASSLRGDTQYF
>TRBJ1-2|TRBV5-5|.|.
TGTGCCAGCAGCTCGAACAATGGACAGAACTATGGCTACACCTTC
CASSSNNGQNYGYTF